This TCR beta chain is drawn from a study of cytomegalovirus exposure and HLA in healthy donors. Separation from the roughly 700-subject first cohort characterized the roughly 130-subject validation cohort, to which the donors belonged. The ends were cut back, 6 bases at V and 7 bases at J, with 28 bases in the middle. This CDR3 is built from 17 residues. Germline V CDR1 and CDR2: SGHDT, YYEEEE. Clones were read by immunoSEQ multiplex PCR, and TCRdb kept only the in-frame ones, dropping some. The sample holds 150,000 to 200,000 clones; 80% to 90% are singletons and the top ten take approximately 2.2%. The study, taken as a whole, reports: Most TCR sequences showed up rarely, but some public TCRs showed up in many donors. A list of about 180 TCR beta chains associated with cytomegalovirus was given.

A word on this clone: Its antigen is undetermined.

Sequenced input: PBMCs. This receptor was obtained from a woman in her late teens or twenties in good health and CMV-seronegative. The chain couples TRBV5-6 to TRBJ1-1; maybe TRBD1 (6 bases). The CDR3, as DNA: TGTGCCAGCACCCCGGGGGGGAGGGGGTTAGGGTCGAGTGAAGCTTTCTTT. Its translation is CASTPGGRGLGSSEAFF.